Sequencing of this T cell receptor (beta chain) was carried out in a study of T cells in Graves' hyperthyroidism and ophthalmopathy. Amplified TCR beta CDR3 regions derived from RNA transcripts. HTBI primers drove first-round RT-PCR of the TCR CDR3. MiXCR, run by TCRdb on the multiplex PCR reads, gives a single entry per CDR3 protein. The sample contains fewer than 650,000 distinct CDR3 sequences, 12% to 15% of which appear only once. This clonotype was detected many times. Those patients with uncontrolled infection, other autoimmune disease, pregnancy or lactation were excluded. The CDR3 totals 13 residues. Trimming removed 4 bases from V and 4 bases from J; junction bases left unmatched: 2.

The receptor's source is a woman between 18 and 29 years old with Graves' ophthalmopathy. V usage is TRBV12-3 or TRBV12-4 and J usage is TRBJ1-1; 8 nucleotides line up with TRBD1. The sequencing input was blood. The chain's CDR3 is CASSWTGSTEAFF. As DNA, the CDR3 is TGTGCCAGCAGTTGGACAGGGAGCACTGAAGCTTTCTTT.